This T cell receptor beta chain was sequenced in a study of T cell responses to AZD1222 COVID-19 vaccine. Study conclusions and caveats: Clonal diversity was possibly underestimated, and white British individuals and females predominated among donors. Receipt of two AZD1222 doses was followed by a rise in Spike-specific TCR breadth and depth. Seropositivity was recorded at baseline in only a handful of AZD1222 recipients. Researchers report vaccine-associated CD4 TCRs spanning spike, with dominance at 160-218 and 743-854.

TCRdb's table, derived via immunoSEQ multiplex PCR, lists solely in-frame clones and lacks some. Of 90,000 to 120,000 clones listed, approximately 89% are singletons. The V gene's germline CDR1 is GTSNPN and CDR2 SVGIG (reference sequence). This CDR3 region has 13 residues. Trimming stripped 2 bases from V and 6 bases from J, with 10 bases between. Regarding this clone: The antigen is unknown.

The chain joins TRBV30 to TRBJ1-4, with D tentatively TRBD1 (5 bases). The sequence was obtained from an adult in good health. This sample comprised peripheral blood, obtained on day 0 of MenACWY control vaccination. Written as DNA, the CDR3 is TGTGCCTGGAGTCCACGGGGGGATGAAAAACTGTTTTTT. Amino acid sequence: CAWSPRGDEKLFF.